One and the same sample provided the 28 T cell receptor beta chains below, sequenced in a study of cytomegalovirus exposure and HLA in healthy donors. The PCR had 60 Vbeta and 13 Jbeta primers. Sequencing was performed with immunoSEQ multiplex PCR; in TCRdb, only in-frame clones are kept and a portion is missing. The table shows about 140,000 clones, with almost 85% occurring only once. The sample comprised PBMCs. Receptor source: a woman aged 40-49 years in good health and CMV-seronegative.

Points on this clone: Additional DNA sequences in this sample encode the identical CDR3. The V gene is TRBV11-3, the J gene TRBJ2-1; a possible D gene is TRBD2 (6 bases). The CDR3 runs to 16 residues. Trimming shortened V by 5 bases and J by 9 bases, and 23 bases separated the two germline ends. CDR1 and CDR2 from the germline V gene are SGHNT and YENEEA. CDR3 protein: CASSLVGRREGSEQFF. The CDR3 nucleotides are TGTGCCAGCAGCCTAGTAGGTCGGCGGGAAGGTTCTGAGCAGTTCTTC.

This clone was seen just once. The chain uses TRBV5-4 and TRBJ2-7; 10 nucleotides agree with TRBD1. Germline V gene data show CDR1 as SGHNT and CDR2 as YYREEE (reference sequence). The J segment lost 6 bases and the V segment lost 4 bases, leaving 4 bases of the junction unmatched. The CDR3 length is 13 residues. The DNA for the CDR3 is TGTGCCAGCAGCCGGACAGGGGGAGCCGAGCAGTACTTC. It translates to CASSRTGGAEQYF.

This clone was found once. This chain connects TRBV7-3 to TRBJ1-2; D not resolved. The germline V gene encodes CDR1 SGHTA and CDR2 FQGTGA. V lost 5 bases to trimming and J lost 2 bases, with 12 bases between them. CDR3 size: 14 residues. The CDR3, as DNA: TGTGCCAGCAGCCTAAGCCACAACAACTATGGCTACACCTTC. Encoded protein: CASSLSHNNYGYTF.

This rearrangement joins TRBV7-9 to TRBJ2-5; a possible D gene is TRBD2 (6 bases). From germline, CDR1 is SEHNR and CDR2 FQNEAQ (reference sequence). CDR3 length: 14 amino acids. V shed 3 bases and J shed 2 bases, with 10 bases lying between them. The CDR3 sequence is CASSFYGTQETQYF. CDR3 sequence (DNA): TGTGCCAGCAGCTTCTACGGGACTCAAGAGACCCAGTACTTC.

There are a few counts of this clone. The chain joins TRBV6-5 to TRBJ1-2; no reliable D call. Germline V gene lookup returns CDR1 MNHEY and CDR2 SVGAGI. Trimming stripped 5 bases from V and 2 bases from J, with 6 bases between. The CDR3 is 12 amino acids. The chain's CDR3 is CASSRLNYGYTF. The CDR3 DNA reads TGTGCCAGCAGTCGGTTAAACTATGGCTACACCTTC.

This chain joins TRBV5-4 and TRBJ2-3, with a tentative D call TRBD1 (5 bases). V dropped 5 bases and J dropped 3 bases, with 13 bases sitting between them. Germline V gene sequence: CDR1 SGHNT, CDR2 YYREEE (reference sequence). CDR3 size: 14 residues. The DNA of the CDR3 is TGTGCCAGCAGTCCTGACAGTACTACAGATACGCAGTATTTT. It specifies CASSPDSTTDTQYF. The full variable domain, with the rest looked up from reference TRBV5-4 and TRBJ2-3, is ETGVTQSPTHLIKTRGQQVTLRCSSQSGHNTVSWYQQALGQGPQFIFQYYREEENGRGNFPPRFSGLQFPNYSSELNVNALELDDSALYLCASSPDSTTDTQYFGPGTRLTVL.

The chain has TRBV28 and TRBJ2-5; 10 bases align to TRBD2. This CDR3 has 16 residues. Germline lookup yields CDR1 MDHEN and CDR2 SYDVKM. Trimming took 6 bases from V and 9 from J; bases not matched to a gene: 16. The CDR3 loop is CASRAGTSETIGAQYF. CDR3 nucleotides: TGTGCCAGCAGGGCAGGGACTAGCGAAACGATCGGGGCCCAGTACTTC.

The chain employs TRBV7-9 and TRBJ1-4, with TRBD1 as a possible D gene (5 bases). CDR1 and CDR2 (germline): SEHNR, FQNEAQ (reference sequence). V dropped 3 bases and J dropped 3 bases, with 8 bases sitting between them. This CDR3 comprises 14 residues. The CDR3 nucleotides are TGTGCCAGCAGCTTGGGGCAATCTAATGAAAAACTGTTTTTT. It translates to CASSLGQSNEKLFF. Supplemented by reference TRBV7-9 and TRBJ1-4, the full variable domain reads DTGVSQNPRHKITKRGQNVTFRCDPISEHNRLYWYRQTLGQGPEFLTYFQNEAQLEKSRLLSDRFSAERPKGSFSTLEIQRTEQGDSAMYLCASSLGQSNEKLFFGSGTQLSVL.

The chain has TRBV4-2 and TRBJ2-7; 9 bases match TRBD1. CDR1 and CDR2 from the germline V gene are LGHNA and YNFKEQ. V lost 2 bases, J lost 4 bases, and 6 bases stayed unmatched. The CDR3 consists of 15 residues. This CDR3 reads CASSQLTGGMYEQYF. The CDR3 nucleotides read TGTGCCAGCAGCCAACTGACAGGGGGGATGTACGAGCAGTACTTC.

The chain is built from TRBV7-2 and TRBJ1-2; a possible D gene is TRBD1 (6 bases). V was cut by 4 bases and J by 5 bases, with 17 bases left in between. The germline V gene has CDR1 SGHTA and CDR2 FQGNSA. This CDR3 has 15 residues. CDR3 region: CASSSTGGPRYGYTF. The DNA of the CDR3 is TGTGCCAGCAGCTCCACCGGGGGGCCACGATATGGCTACACCTTC.

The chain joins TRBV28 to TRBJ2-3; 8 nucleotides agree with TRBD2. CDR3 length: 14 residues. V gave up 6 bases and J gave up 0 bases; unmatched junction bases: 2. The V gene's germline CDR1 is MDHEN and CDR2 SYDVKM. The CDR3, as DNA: TGTGCCAGCAGAGCTAGCGGGAGCACAGATACGCAGTATTTT. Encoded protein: CASRASGSTDTQYF.

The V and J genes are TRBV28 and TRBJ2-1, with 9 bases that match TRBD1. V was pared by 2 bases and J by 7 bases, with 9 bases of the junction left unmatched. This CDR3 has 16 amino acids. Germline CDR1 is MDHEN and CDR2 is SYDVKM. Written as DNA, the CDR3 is TGTGCCAGCAGTTTACATTGGGGACAGGGACCAAATGAGCAGTTCTTC. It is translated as CASSLHWGQGPNEQFF.

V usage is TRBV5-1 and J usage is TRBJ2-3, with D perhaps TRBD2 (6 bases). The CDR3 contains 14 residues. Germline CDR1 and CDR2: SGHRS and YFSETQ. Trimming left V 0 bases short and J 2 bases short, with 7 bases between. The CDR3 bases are TGCGCCAGCAGCTTGGGGGAGGTCACAGATACGCAGTATTTT. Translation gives CASSLGEVTDTQYF.

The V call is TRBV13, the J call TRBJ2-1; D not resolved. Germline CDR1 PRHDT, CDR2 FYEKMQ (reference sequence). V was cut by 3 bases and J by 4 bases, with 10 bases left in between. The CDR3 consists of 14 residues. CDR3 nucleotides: TGTGCCAGCAGCTTCGGAGTAGAGTACAATGAGCAGTTCTTC. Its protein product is CASSFGVEYNEQFF.

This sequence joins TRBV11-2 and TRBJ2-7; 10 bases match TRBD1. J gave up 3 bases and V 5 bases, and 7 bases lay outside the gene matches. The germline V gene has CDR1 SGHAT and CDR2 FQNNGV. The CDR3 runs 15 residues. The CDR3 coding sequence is TGTGCCAGCAGCCCGGGGACAGGGGTTTACTACGAGCAGTACTTC. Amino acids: CASSPGTGVYYEQYF. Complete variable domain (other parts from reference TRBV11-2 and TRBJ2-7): EAGVAQSPRYKIIEKRQSVAFWCNPISGHATLYWYQQILGQGPKLLIQFQNNGVVDDSQLPKDRFSAERLKGVDSTLKIQPAKLEDSAVYLCASSPGTGVYYEQYFGPGTRLTVT.

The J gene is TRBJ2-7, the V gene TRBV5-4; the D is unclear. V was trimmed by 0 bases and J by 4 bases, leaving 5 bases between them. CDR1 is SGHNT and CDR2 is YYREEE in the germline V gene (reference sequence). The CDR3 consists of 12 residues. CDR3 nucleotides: TGTGCCAGCAGCTTGGTCGGTTACGAGCAGTACTTC. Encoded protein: CASSLVGYEQYF.

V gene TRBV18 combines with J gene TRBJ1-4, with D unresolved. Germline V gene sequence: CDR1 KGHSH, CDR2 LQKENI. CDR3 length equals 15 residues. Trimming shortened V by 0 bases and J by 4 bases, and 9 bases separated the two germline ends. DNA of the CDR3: TGTGCCAGCTCACCACCAAATACGGTTAATGAAAAACTGTTTTTT. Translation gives CASSPPNTVNEKLFF.

CDR3 coding DNA: TGTGCCAGCAGTTTGGGGACAGATTTAGATGGCTACACCTTC. As protein: CASSLGTDLDGYTF. The chain recombines TRBV28 with TRBJ1-2; TRBD1 matches at 7 bases. The CDR3 contains 14 residues. The V and J ends lost 3 bases and 6 bases, in that order; junction bases with no gene match: 7. Germline V gene data show CDR1 as MDHEN and CDR2 as SYDVKM.

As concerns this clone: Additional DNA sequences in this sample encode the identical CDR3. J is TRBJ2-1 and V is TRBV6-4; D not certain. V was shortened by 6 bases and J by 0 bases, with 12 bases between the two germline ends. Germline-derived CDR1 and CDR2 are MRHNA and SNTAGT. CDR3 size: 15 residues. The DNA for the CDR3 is TGTGCCAGCAGCCGTGCAGTCAGCTCCTACAATGAGCAGTTCTTC. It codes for CASSRAVSSYNEQFF.

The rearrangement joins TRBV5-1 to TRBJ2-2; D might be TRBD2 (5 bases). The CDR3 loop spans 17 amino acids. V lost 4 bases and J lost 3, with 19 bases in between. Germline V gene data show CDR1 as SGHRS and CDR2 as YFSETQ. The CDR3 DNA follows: TGCGCCAGCAGCACGGACGGCAGCCGGACTTACACCGGGGAGCTGTTTTTT. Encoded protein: CASSTDGSRTYTGELFF. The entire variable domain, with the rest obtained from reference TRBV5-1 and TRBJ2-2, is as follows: KAGVTQTPRYLIKTRGQQVTLSCSPISGHRSVSWYQQTPGQGLQFLFEYFSETQRNKGNFPGRFSGRQFSNSRSEMNVSTLELGDSALYLCASSTDGSRTYTGELFFGEGSRLTVL.

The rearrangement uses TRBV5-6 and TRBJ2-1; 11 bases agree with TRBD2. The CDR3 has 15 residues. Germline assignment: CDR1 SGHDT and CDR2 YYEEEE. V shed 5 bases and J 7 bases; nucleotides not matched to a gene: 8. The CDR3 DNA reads TGTGCCAGCAGACCGGGACTAGCGGAACCTAATGAGCAGTTCTTC. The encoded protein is CASRPGLAEPNEQFF.

In DNA, the CDR3 is TGTGCCAGCAGTCCCGCGGGGGCCAACGTCCTGACTTTC. Protein: CASSPAGANVLTF. This sequence joins TRBV6-5 and TRBJ2-6; D gene ambiguous. Germline loops: CDR1 MNHEY, CDR2 SVGAGI. The CDR3 totals 13 residues. The V gene lost 5 bases and the J gene lost 4 bases, with 6 bases spanning the gap.

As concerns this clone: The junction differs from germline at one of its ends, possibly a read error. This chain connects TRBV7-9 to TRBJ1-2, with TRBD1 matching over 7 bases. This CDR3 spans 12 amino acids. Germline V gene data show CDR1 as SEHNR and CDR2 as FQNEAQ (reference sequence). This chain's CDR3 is CSSSSGQYGYTF. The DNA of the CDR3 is TGTTCCAGCAGCTCGGGACAGTATGGCTACACCTTC.

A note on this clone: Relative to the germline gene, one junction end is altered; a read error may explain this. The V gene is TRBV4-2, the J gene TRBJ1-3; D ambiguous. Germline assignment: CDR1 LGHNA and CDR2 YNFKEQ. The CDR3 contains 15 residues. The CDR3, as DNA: TGTGCCAGCAGCCAAGGGGAGAGCTCTGGAAGCACCATATATTTT. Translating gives CASSQGESSGSTIYF.

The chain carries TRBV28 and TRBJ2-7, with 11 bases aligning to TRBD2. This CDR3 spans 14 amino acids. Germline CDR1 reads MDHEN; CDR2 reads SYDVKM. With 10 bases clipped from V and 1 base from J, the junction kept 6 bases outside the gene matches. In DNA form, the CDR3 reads TGTGCCACCCAGACTAGCGGGAAATCCTACGAGCAGTACTTC. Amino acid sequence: CATQTSGKSYEQYF.

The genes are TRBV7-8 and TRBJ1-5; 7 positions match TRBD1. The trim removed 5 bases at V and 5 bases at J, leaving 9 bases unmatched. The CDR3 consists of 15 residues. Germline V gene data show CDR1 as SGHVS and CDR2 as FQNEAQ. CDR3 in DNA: TGTGCCAGCAGCCATAAAGACAGGGAAGATCAGCCCCAGCATTTT. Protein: CASSHKDREDQPQHF.

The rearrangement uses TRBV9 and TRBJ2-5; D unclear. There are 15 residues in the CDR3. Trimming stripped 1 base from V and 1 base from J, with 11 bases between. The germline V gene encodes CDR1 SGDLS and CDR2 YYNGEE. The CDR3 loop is CASSVHLGSQETQYF. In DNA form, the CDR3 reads TGTGCCAGCAGCGTACATCTAGGATCCCAAGAGACCCAGTACTTC.

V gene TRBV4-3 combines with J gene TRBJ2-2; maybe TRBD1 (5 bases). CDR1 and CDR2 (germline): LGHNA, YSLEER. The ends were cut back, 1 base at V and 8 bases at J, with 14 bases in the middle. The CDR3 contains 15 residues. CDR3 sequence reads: CASSQVLGPAGELFF. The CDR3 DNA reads TGCGCCAGCAGCCAAGTCTTGGGGCCGGCGGGGGAGCTGTTTTTT.